This TCR beta chain was found in a study of shared clonotypes between healthy human individuals. At the level of the study: Ranging from 18 to 49 in age, donors were two women and three men.

CD45RO-negative, CCR7-selected cells formed the naive CD8 fraction, which excluded terminally differentiated effector memory CD45RA+ cells. V was shortened by 1 base and J by 6 bases, with 13 bases between the two germline ends. Germline values: CDR1 LGHNA, CDR2 YSLEER. The length of the CDR3 is 15 residues. Here immunoSEQ multiplex PCR was the method, and the copy in TCRdb shows in-frame clones only, minus some. The sample holds 2 million to 2.5 million clones, roughly 91% seen once. V is TRBV4-3 and J is TRBJ2-1; unclear D gene. The origin of this receptor is a man younger than 35 in good health. Some clones in this sample may be carry-over from other donors' samples. The sequencing sample was made of naive CD8+ T cells from PBMCs. The CDR3 spells CASSQGLVFSNEQFF. The CDR3 DNA sequence: TGCGCCAGCAGCCAAGGTCTAGTGTTCTCCAATGAGCAGTTCTTC.